One and the same sample provided the 22 T cell receptor beta chains below, sequenced in a study of cytomegalovirus exposure and HLA in healthy donors. The PCR used 60 Vbeta and 13 Jbeta primers. Profiled with immunoSEQ multiplex PCR; TCRdb holds only in-frame clones, not every one. The sample holds about 160,000 clones, around three quarters seen once. Sequencing used PBMCs. These receptor sequences come from a man aged 30 to 45 in good health and CMV-seropositive.

The rearrangement links TRBV2 to TRBJ2-1; 8 nucleotides agree with TRBD2. Looked up from germline, CDR1 is SNHLY and CDR2 is FYNNEI. V was clipped by 6 bases and J by 0 bases; unmatched bases: 10. The CDR3 has 17 amino acids. The CDR3 bases are TGTGCCAGCAGCCCCGAGGGGCTAGCGGGCTCCTACAATGAGCAGTTCTTC. This sequence encodes CASSPEGLAGSYNEQFF.

The chain uses TRBV2 and TRBJ1-1, with 11 bases that match TRBD1. Germline trimming cut 10 bases from V and 5 bases from J; bases unmatched to any gene: 9. CDR3 length: 14 amino acids. Germline CDR1 and CDR2: SNHLY and FYNNEI. CDR3 residues: CANSGTGGFTEAFF. CDR3 nucleotides: TGTGCCAATTCCGGGACAGGGGGGTTTACTGAAGCTTTCTTT.

This clone was observed a handful of times. The genes are TRBV20-1 and TRBJ2-1, with D unresolved. The germline V and J ends were trimmed by 6 bases and 6 bases, with 6 bases remaining between them. The CDR3 spans 10 residues. Germline V CDR1 and CDR2: DFQATT, SNEGSKA (reference sequence). The CDR3 region has the DNA TGCAGTGCCACGCGCAATGAGCAGTTCTTC. This translates into CSATRNEQFF.

This chain connects TRBV25-1 to TRBJ2-5, with D possibly matching TRBD1 (5 bases). Germline loops: CDR1 MGHDK, CDR2 SYGVNS. The CDR3 totals 12 residues. The V gene lost 9 bases and the J gene lost 5 bases, with 13 bases spanning the gap. The CDR3 loop reads CASSRDRETQYF. The CDR3 DNA reads TGTGCCAGTTCCAGGGATCGCGAGACCCAGTACTTC.

This chain uses TRBV7-9 with TRBJ1-1, with 7 bases matching TRBD1. Germline V CDR1 and CDR2: SEHNR, FQNEAQ (reference sequence). The CDR3 spans 15 residues. J gave up 0 bases and V 5 bases, and 6 bases lay outside the gene matches. The CDR3 spells CASSPPDRLNTEAFF. In DNA form, the CDR3 reads TGTGCCAGCAGCCCCCCGGACAGGTTGAACACTGAAGCTTTCTTT.

The CDR3 sequence: CASGTGAPDEQYF. The CDR3 bases are TGTGCTAGTGGTACAGGGGCACCAGACGAGCAGTACTTC. The chain links TRBV12-5 to TRBJ2-7; the match to TRBD1 covers 7 bases. Per germline, CDR1 LGHNT and CDR2 FRNRAP. The CDR3 length is 13 residues. J gave up 5 bases and V 5 bases, and 6 bases lay outside the gene matches.

V usage is TRBV7-2 and J usage is TRBJ2-3; a weak D match, TRBD2 (5 bases). CDR1 is SGHTA, CDR2 FQGNSA, per germline. This CDR3 spans 13 amino acids. With 6 bases removed from V and 7 bases from J, the gap between germline ends came to 14 bases. For the CDR3, the DNA is TGTGCCAGCAGACTAGGTTCGGGAAATACGCAGTATTTT. It is translated as CASRLGSGNTQYF.

This rearrangement joins TRBV2 to TRBJ2-7, with 11 nucleotides matching TRBD2. The CDR3 runs to 14 residues. Losses at the gene ends were 5 bases for V and 4 bases for J; bases not matched to a gene: 4. Germline V gene lookup returns CDR1 SNHLY and CDR2 FYNNEI. The CDR3 bases are TGTGCCAGCAGTATACTAGCGGGGGTTTACGAGCAGTACTTC. It translates to CASSILAGVYEQYF.

The chain employs TRBV4-3 and TRBJ1-6; TRBD1 matches 8 bases. This CDR3 has 16 residues. Trimming cost V 0 bases and J 9 bases; bases outside gene matches: 7. The germline V gene encodes CDR1 LGHNA and CDR2 YSLEER. CDR3 nucleotides: TGCGCCAGCAGCCAAGATCTAGGACAGGGCGCTTCACCCCTCCACTTT. It codes for CASSQDLGQGASPLHF.

The chain uses TRBV10-3 and TRBJ2-2; TRBD2 matches 7 bases. Germline trimming cut 3 bases from V and 6 bases from J; bases unmatched to any gene: 4. Germline-derived CDR1 and CDR2 are ENHRY and SYGVKD. The CDR3 totals 14 residues. CDR3 nucleotides: TGTGCCATCAGTGATCTGACTAGCCCCGGGGAGCTGTTTTTT. Its protein is CAISDLTSPGELFF.

The chain couples TRBV29-1 to TRBJ2-5; TRBD1 matches 7 bases. Per germline, CDR1 SQVTM and CDR2 ANQGSEA. CDR3 length: 14 amino acids. Trimming cost V 7 bases and J 0 bases; bases outside gene matches: 8. The CDR3 coding sequence is TGCAGCGCCGATACCGGGACAGACCAAGAGACCCAGTACTTC. This translates into CSADTGTDQETQYF. Combining the CDR3 with reference TRBV29-1 and TRBJ2-5 gives the whole variable domain SAVISQKPSRDICQRGTSLTIQCQVDSQVTMMFWYRQQPGQSLTLIATANQGSEATYESGFVIDKFPISRPNLTFSTLTVSNMSPEDSSIYLCSADTGTDQETQYFGPGTRLLVL.

This clone was detected once. This chain uses TRBV9 with TRBJ1-4; 8 positions agree with TRBD1. The J segment lost 5 bases and the V segment lost 0 bases, leaving 3 bases of the junction unmatched. Germline V gene sequence: CDR1 SGDLS, CDR2 YYNGEE. The CDR3 consists of 15 residues. The CDR3 sequence is CASSVGTGLNEKLFF. DNA of the CDR3: TGTGCCAGCAGCGTAGGGACAGGGTTAAATGAAAAACTGTTTTTT.

J is TRBJ1-2 and V is TRBV7-9, with unresolved D. Germline CDR1 reads SEHNR; CDR2 reads FQNEAQ (reference sequence). The length of the CDR3 is 15 residues. V was clipped by 4 bases and J by 1 base, with 13 bases between them. For the CDR3, the DNA is TGTGCCAGCAGCTCCAATTTCGGGGATAACTATGGCTACACCTTC. Amino acids: CASSSNFGDNYGYTF.

The chain recombines TRBV11-2 with TRBJ1-2; 9 nucleotides match TRBD1. CDR1 SGHAT and CDR2 FQNNGV come from the germline V gene. The V gene end was trimmed by 3 bases and the J gene end by 6 bases; junction bases not matched to a gene: 2. CDR3 length: 13 residues. This CDR3 is CASSFDRGNGYTF. Here the CDR3 DNA reads TGTGCCAGCAGCTTTGACAGGGGGAATGGCTACACCTTC. The full variable domain, its missing parts supplied by reference TRBV11-2 and TRBJ1-2, is EAGVAQSPRYKIIEKRQSVAFWCNPISGHATLYWYQQILGQGPKLLIQFQNNGVVDDSQLPKDRFSAERLKGVDSTLKIQPAKLEDSAVYLCASSFDRGNGYTFGSGTRLTVV.

This clone appeared a few times. The V and J genes are TRBV30 and TRBJ1-5; D perhaps matches TRBD1 (6 bases). Germline values: CDR1 GTSNPN, CDR2 SVGIG (reference sequence). The CDR3 length is 14 residues. V was trimmed by 4 bases and J by 0 bases, leaving 10 bases between them. The CDR3 reads CAWTGQYSNQPQHF. The CDR3 nucleotides read TGTGCCTGGACGGGACAATATAGCAATCAGCCCCAGCATTTT.

J is TRBJ2-7 and V is TRBV6-1; no reliable D call. Trimming took off 4 bases at V and 6 bases at J, with 13 bases between the two ends. Germline V CDR1 and CDR2: MNHNS, SASEGT. The CDR3 is made up of 13 amino acids. The CDR3 coding sequence is TGTGCCAGCAGTGTGCCAGTGGCCGCCGAGCAGTACTTC. Translation: CASSVPVAAEQYF.

This clone was picked up one time. The V and J genes are TRBV27 and TRBJ1-6; 9 bases map to TRBD1. Germline V gene lookup returns CDR1 MNHEY and CDR2 SMNVEV (reference sequence). V was clipped by 2 bases and J by 9 bases; unmatched bases: 5. The CDR3 sequence is 15 residues long. The CDR3 nucleotides are TGTGCCAGCAGTTTAGACCGGGACAGGGTTTCACCCCTCCACTTT. This gives the protein CASSLDRDRVSPLHF.

This clone was counted once. The chain uses TRBV7-3 and TRBJ2-5; 8 bases match TRBD2. Germline-derived CDR1 and CDR2 are SGHTA and FQGTGA. CDR3 length equals 13 residues. The V segment lost 5 bases and the J segment 3 bases; nucleotides outside the gene matches: 2. This CDR3 is CASSRGGEETQYF. The CDR3 nucleotides read TGTGCCAGCAGCCGGGGGGGGGAAGAGACCCAGTACTTC. Supplemented by reference TRBV7-3 and TRBJ2-5, the full variable domain reads GAGVSQTPSNKVTEKGKYVELRCDPISGHTALYWYRQSLGQGPEFLIYFQGTGAADDSGLPNDRFFAVRPEGSVSTLKIQRTERGDSAVYLCASSRGGEETQYFGPGTRLLVL.

This clone was picked up a small number of times. The J gene is TRBJ1-6, the V gene TRBV30; D remains ambiguous. This CDR3 comprises 14 residues. Germline values: CDR1 GTSNPN, CDR2 SVGIG (reference sequence). Deletions cut 4 bases from V and 3 bases from J, with 10 bases between. The CDR3 spells CAWTRGDYNSPLHF. The DNA of the CDR3 is TGTGCCTGGACCCGGGGAGACTATAATTCACCCCTCCACTTT.

The V and J genes are TRBV10-3 and TRBJ1-2; a weak D match, TRBD1 (6 bases). CDR1 ENHRY and CDR2 SYGVKD come from the germline V gene. The CDR3 runs to 12 residues. Trimming took 5 bases from V and 7 from J, leaving 11 bases between them. The CDR3: CAISSTGPGYTF. The DNA of the CDR3 is TGTGCCATCAGTTCTACAGGGCCTGGCTACACCTTC.

In this sample, this clone turned up a few times. The chain combines TRBV2 with TRBJ1-6, with TRBD1 matching over 9 bases. V shed 11 bases and J 10 bases; nucleotides not matched to a gene: 9. CDR1 is SNHLY and CDR2 is FYNNEI in the germline V gene. There are 13 residues in the CDR3. The CDR3 DNA is TGTGCCGAAGGACAGGGGTCTTCCTCACCCCTCCACTTT. This encodes CAEGQGSSSPLHF.

V is TRBV2 and J is TRBJ1-4, with D unresolved. Germline CDR1 reads SNHLY; CDR2 reads FYNNEI. This CDR3 spans 15 amino acids. V shed 6 bases and J shed 8 bases, with 19 bases lying between them. For the CDR3, the DNA is TGTGCCAGCAGCCGAACACCAACTGGAGAGGAAAAACTGTTTTTT. This translates into CASSRTPTGEEKLFF.